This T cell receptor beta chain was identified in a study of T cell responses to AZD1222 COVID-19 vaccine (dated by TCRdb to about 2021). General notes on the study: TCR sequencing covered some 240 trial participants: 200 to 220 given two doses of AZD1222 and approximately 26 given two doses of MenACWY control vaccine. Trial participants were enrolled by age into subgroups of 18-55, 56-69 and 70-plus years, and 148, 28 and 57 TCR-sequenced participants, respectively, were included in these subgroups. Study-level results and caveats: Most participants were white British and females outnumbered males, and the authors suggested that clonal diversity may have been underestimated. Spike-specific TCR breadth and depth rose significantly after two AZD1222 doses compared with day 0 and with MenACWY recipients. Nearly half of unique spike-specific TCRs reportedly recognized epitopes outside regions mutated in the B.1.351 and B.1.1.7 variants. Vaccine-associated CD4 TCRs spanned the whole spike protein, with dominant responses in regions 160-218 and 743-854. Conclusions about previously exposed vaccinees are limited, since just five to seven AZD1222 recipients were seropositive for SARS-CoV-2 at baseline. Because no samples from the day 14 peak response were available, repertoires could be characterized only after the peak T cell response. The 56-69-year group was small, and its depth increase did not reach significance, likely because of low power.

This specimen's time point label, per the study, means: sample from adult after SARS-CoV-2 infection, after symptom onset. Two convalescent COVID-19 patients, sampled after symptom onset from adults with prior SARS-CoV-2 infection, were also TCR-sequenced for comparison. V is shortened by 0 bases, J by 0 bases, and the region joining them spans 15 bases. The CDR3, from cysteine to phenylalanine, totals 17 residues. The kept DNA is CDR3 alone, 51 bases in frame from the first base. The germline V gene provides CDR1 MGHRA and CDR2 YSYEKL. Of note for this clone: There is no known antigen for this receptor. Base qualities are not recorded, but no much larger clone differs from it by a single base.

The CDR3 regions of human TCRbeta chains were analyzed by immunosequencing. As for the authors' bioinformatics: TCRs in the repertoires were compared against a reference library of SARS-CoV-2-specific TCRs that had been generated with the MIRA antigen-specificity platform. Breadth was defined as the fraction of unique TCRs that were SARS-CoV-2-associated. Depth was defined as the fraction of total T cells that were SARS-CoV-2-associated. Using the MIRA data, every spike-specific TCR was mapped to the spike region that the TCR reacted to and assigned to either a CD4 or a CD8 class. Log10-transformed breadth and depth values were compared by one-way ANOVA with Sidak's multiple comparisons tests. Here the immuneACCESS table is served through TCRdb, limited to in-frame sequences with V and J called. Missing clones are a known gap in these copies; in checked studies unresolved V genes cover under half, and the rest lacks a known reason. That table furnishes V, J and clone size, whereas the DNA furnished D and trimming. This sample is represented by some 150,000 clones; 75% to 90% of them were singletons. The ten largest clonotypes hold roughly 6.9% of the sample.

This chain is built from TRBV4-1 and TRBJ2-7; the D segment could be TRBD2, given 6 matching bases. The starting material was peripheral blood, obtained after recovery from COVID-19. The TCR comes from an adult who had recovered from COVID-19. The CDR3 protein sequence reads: CASSQDGRSKSSYEQYF. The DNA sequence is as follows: TGCGCCAGCAGCCAAGATGGGAGGAGCAAGAGCTCCTACGAGCAGTACTTC.